The 6 T cell receptor beta chains listed next were all sequenced from one sample in a study of blood T cells in healthy people across ages. Then a second PCR, running roughly 7 to 11 cycles, was carried out with a sample-barcoded 5' primer and a J-beta primer mix. TCRdb ran MiXCR on the 5' RACE reads and lists one entry per CDR3 protein. The profile covers over a million distinct CDR3 sequences, with around 42% appearing a single time and 7.9% taken by the ten largest. Sequencing used blood. These receptors were taken from a woman under 30 in good health.

Points on this clonotype: Sequence at one end of the junction differs from germline and may be a read error. CDR3 coding DNA: TGTCCCAGCAGCACTACCTGGGGCGCCAAAAACATTCAGTACTTC. It yields the protein CPSSTTWGAKNIQYF. The V call is TRBV7-9, the J call TRBJ2-4; a weak D match, TRBD1 (5 bases). Germline V gene sequence: CDR1 SEHNR, CDR2 FQNEAQ (reference sequence). The CDR3 contains 15 residues.

The V gene is TRBV24-1, the J gene TRBJ2-1; 10 bases are shared with TRBD2. The germline V gene encodes CDR1 KGHDR and CDR2 SFDVKD. The ends lost 4 bases at V and 9 bases at J; junction bases unmatched: 11. This CDR3 comprises 16 residues. The CDR3 nucleotides are TGTGCCACCAGTGACACCGACAGCGGGGGGGACTGTGAGCAGTTCTTC. Protein product: CATSDTDSGGDCEQFF.

CDR3 region: CAISGFSLSSYNEQFF. The CDR3 DNA sequence: TGTGCCATCAGTGGGTTTAGCCTGAGCTCCTACAATGAGCAGTTCTTC. The chain carries TRBV10-3 and TRBJ2-1; D not resolved. V was clipped by 4 bases and J by 0 bases, with 13 bases between them. The CDR3 has 16 residues. In germline, CDR1 is ENHRY, CDR2 SYGVKD.

The chain links TRBV4-2 to TRBJ1-1; 7 bases match TRBD1. V lost 1 base to trimming and J lost 3 bases; unmatched junction nucleotides: 17. The germline V gene encodes CDR1 LGHNA and CDR2 YNFKEQ. CDR3 length: 19 residues. CDR3 bases: TGTGCCAGCAGCCAAGGGGGATTGAGGGGGCAGGGGGGGTACACTGAAGCTTTCTTT. Protein product: CASSQGGLRGQGGYTEAFF.

The V gene is TRBV20-1, the J gene TRBJ2-5; 7 nucleotides align to TRBD2. Per the germline V gene, CDR1 is DFQATT and CDR2 is SNEGSKA (reference sequence). The CDR3 has 15 residues. With V trimmed by 5 bases and J by 1 base, 10 bases remained unmatched. The CDR3 here is CSAGWASGSQETQYF. The DNA of the CDR3 is TGCAGTGCTGGATGGGCTAGCGGTTCCCAAGAGACCCAGTACTTC.

This clonotype showed up just a few times. The gene calls are TRBV9 and TRBJ2-1; D may match TRBD1 or TRBD2 (6 bases each). The CDR3 has 13 amino acids. In germline, CDR1 is SGDLS, CDR2 YYNGEE. V gave up 3 bases and J gave up 7 bases, with 11 bases separating them. In nucleotides, the CDR3 is TGTGCCAGCAGCGGGAGGGGGGCGAATGAGCAGTTCTTC. Its translation: CASSGRGANEQFF. Full variable domain (outside the CDR3, taken from reference TRBV9 and TRBJ2-1): DSGVTQTPKHLITATGQRVTLRCSPRSGDLSVYWYQQSLDQGLQFLIQYYNGEERAKGNILERFSAQQFPDLHSELNLSSLELGDSALYFCASSGRGANEQFFGPGTRLTVL.